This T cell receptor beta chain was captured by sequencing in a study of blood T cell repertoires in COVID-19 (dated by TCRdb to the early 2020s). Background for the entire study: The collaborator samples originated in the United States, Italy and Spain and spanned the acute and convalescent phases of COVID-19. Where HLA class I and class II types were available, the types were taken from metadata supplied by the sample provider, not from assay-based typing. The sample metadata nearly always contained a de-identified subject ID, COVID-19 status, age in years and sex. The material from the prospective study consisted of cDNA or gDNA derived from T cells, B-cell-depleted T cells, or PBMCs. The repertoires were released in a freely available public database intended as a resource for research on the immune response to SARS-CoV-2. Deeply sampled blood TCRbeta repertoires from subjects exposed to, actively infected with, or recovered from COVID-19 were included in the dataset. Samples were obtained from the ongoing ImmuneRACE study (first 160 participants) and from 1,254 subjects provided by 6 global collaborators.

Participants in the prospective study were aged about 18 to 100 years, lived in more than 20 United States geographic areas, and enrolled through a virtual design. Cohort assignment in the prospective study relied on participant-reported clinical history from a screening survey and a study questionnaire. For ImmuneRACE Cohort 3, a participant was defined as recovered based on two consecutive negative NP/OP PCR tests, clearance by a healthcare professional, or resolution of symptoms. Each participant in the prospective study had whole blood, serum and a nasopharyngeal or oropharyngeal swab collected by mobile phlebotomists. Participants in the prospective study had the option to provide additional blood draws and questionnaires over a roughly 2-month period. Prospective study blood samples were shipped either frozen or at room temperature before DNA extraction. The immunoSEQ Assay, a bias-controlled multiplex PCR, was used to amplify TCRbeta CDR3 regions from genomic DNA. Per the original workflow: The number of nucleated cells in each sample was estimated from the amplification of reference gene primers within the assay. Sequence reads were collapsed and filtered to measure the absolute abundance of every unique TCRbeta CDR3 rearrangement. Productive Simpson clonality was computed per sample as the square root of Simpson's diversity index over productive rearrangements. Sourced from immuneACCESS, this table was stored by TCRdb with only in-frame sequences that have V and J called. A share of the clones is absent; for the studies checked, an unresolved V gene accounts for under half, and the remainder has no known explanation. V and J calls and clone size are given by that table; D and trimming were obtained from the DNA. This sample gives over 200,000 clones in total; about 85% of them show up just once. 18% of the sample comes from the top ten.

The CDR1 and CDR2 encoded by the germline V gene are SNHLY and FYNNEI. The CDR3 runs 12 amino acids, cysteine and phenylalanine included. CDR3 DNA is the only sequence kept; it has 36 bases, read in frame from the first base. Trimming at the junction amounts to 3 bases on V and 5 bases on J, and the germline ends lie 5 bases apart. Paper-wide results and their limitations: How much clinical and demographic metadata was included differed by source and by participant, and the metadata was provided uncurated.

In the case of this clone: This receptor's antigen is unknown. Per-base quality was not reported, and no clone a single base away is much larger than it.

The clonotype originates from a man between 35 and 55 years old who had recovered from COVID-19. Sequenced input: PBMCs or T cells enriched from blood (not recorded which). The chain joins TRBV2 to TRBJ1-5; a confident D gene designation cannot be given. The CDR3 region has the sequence CASSERDQPQHF. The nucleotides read TGTGCCAGCAGTGAGAGGGATCAGCCCCAGCATTTT. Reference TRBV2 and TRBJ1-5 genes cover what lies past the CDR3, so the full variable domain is EPEVTQTPSHQVTQMGQEVILRCVPISNHLYFYWYRQILGQKVEFLVSFYNNEISEKSEIFDDQFSVERPDGSNFTLKIRSTKLEDSAMYFCASSERDQPQHFGDGTRLSIL.